The clone carrying this T cell receptor (beta chain) showed up just a few times. Its target is unknown. Each CDR3 protein is one row after TCRdb ran MiXCR on the reads. The sample records about 100,000 distinct CDR3 sequences, about 31% being singletons. This sample stems from a study of T cell repertoires in cytomegalovirus infection. Looked up from germline, CDR1 is SEHNR and CDR2 is FQNEAQ (reference sequence). This CDR3 comprises 15 residues. The V gene lost 3 bases and the J gene lost 3 bases, with 11 bases spanning the gap. The J gene is TRBJ2-2, the V gene TRBV7-9; D is undetermined. Sequences were derived from CD8+ T cells from cultured PBMCs, sampled from culture after CMV antigen stimulation. This receptor was identified in a human donor in good health (CMV status not recorded). Some clones in this sample may be carry-over from other donors' samples. CDR3 sequence: CASSFLGGHTGELFF. The DNA of the CDR3 is TGTGCCAGCAGCTTTCTCGGCGGACACACCGGGGAGCTGTTTTTT.